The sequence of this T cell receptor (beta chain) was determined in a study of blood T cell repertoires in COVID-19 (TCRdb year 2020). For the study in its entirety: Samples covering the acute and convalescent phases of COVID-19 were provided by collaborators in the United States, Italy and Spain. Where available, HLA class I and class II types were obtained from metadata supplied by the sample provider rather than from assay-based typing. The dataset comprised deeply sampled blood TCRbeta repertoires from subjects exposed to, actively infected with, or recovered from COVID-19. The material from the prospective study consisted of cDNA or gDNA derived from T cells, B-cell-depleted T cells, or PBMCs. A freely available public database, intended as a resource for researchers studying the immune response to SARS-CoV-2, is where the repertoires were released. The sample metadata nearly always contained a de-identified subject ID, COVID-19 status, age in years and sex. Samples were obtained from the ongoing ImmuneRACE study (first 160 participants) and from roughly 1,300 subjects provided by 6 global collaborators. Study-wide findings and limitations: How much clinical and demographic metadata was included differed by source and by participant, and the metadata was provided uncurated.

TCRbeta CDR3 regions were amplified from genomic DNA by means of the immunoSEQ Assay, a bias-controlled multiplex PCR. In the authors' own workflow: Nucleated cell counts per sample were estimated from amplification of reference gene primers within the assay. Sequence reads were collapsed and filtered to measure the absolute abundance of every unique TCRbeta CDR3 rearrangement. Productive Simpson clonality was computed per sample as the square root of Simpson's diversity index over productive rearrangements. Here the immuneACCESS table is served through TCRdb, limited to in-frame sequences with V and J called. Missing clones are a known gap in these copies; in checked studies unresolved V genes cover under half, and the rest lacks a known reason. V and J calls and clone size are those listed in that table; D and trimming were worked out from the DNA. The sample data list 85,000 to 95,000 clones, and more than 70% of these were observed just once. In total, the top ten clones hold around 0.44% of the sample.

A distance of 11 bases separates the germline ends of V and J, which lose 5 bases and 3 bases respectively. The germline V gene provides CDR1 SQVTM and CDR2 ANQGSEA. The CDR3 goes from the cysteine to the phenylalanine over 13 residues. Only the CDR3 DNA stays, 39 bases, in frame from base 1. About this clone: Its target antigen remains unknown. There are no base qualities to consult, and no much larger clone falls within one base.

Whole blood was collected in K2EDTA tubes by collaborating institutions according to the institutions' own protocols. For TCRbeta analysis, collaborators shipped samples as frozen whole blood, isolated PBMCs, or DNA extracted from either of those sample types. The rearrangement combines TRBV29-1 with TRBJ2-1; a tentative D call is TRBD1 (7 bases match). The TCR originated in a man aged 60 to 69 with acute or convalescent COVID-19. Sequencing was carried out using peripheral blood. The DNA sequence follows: TGCAGCGTTCAGGGGGGCAACTACAATGAGCAGTTCTTC. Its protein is CSVQGGNYNEQFF.